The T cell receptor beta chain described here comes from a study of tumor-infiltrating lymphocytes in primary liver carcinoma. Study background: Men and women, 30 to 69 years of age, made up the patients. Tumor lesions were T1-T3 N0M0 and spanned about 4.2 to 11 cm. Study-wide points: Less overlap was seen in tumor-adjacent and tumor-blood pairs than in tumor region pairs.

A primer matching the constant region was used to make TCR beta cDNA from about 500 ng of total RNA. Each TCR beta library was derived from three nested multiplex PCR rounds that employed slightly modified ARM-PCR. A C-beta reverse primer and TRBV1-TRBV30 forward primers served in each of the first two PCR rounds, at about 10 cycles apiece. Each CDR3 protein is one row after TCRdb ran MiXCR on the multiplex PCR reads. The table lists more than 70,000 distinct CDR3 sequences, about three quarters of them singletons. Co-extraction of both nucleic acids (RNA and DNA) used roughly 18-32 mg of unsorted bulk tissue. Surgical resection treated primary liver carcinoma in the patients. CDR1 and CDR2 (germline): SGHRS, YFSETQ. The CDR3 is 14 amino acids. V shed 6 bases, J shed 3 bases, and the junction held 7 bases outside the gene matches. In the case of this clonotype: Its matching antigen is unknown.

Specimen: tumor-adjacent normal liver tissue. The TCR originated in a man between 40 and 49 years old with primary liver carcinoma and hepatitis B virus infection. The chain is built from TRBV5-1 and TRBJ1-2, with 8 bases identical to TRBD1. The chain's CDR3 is CASIIQGDDYGYTF. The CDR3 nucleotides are TGCGCCAGCATCATACAGGGGGATGACTATGGCTACACCTTC. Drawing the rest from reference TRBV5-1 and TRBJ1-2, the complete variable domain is KAGVTQTPRYLIKTRGQQVTLSCSPISGHRSVSWYQQTPGQGLQFLFEYFSETQRNKGNFPGRFSGRQFSNSRSEMNVSTLELGDSALYLCASIIQGDDYGYTFGSGTRLTVV.